Below, 8 T cell receptor beta chains from the same sample are listed, as sequenced in a study of CD8 T cells in Susac syndrome. An input of roughly 0.5 to 1 ug of RNA was subjected to reverse transcription using random hexamers. MiXCR, run by TCRdb on the immunoSEQ multiplex PCR reads, gives a single entry per CDR3 protein. This table holds approximately 300,000 distinct CDR3 sequences, approximately 89% found once. The material sequenced was CD8+ T cells from PBMCs. The source of these receptors is a human donor with multiple sclerosis.

The chain employs TRBV5-4 and TRBJ2-7; a weak D match, TRBD2 (5 bases). Germline CDR1 reads SGHNT; CDR2 reads YYREEE (reference sequence). V lost 7 bases to trimming and J lost 6 bases, with 14 bases between them. CDR3 size: 12 residues. Here the CDR3 reads CASRAEGSEQYF. In DNA, the CDR3 is TGTGCCAGCCGAGCCGAGGGAAGCGAGCAGTACTTC.

This clonotype appeared a single time. The chain carries TRBV24-1 and TRBJ2-5; 8 positions match TRBD1. The CDR3 has 18 amino acids. Germline loops: CDR1 KGHDR, CDR2 SFDVKD. V shed 0 bases, J shed 2 bases, and the junction held 10 bases outside the gene matches. The DNA of the CDR3 is TGTGCCACCAGTGATTTGCTGGCCGGGACAGGCGGACAAGAGACCCAGTACTTC. Its translation: CATSDLLAGTGGQETQYF.

The chain uses TRBV6-5 and TRBJ2-1; 7 bases fit TRBD2. The germline V gene has CDR1 MNHEY and CDR2 SVGAGI. This CDR3 has 15 amino acids. The trim removed 5 bases at V and 13 bases at J, leaving 17 bases unmatched. The CDR3 region is CASSDPGGSSIKQFF. In DNA form, the CDR3 reads TGTGCCAGCAGTGACCCGGGGGGTAGCTCGATTAAACAGTTCTTC.

The table lists this clonotype with a count of one. The CDR3, as DNA: TGTGCCAGCAGCGGGCAGGGCCGGGGGCCCCAGCATTTT. Translated, it gives CASSGQGRGPQHF. This rearrangement joins TRBV9 to TRBJ1-5; weak D call: TRBD1 (5 bases). Germline-derived CDR1 and CDR2 are SGDLS and YYNGEE. Trimming stripped 3 bases from V and 9 bases from J, with 13 bases between. The CDR3 runs to 13 residues.

CDR3 nucleotide sequence: TGCAGTGCTAGAGATTTAGGAGGGAGCGGGGGACGTGATACGCAGTATTTT. The encoded protein is CSARDLGGSGGRDTQYF. This chain joins TRBV20-1 and TRBJ2-3; 8 bases are shared with TRBD2. The germline V gene has CDR1 DFQATT and CDR2 SNEGSKA (reference sequence). The CDR3 runs 17 residues. With 0 bases clipped from V and 6 bases from J, the junction kept 14 bases outside the gene matches.

The chain combines TRBV7-9 with TRBJ1-6; tentatively, D is TRBD1 (5 bases). V was cut by 1 base and J by 13 bases, with 23 bases left in between. Germline CDR1 and CDR2: SEHNR and FQNEAQ (reference sequence). The CDR3 consists of 17 residues. CDR3 DNA sequence: TGTGCCAGCAGCTTAGTAGGAGCCGGGACCGGCCATAATCCCCTCCACTTT. This gives the protein CASSLVGAGTGHNPLHF.

The chain joins TRBV11-2 to TRBJ2-5; TRBD2 aligns across 14 bases. Germline V gene data show CDR1 as SGHAT and CDR2 as FQNNGV. The CDR3 length is 16 residues. Trimming cost V 8 bases and J 6 bases; bases outside gene matches: 11. CDR3 bases: TGTGCCAGCGCCCTTGGACTAGCGGGGGGTTTACAGACCCAGTACTTC. Residues: CASALGLAGGLQTQYF.

CDR3 in DNA: TGTGCCAGCAGTTTCGGTGCGGGAGGAGAGACCCAGTACTTC. Translating it yields CASSFGAGGETQYF. The chain has TRBV28 and TRBJ2-5; TRBD2 agrees at 8 bases. V shed 3 bases, J shed 4 bases, and the junction held 4 bases outside the gene matches. Germline values: CDR1 MDHEN, CDR2 SYDVKM. The length of the CDR3 is 14 residues.